The clone carrying this T cell receptor beta chain was seen repeatedly, ten times or more. The antigen remains unidentified. These data come from a study of read filtering for tumor transcriptome and immune sequencing. The study's findings and limits: Single-read clonotypes: roughly 80% of IR-seq clonotypes (approximately 4% of reads), more than 70% of RNA-seq clonotypes (roughly 49% of reads).

Germline lookup yields CDR1 KGHDR and CDR2 SFDVKD. V shed 6 bases and J shed 0 bases, with 5 bases lying between them. The CDR3 is 13 amino acids. Molecular barcoded adaptors covering alpha/delta and beta/gamma chains were used on approximately 400 ng RNA. Using its own MiXCR run on the reads, TCRdb lists one record per CDR3 protein. The sample carries around 130,000 distinct CDR3 sequences, roughly 13% recorded once. Material for sequencing was a population of CD138-negative cells sorted from bone marrow. The origin of this receptor is a donor over 35 with multiple myeloma. The genes are TRBV24-1 and TRBJ2-1; the D is unclear. The CDR3 here is CATSSASYNEQFF. DNA of the CDR3: TGTGCCACCAGTAGCGCCTCCTACAATGAGCAGTTCTTC.